A single T cell receptor beta chain is shown here with its context. The data were obtained in a study of control samples from healthy donors and cancer patients. Clones were sequenced by immunoSEQ multiplex PCR, and TCRdb holds only the in-frame ones, with some missing. The sample lists about 74,000 clones, roughly 84% occurring once. Sequencing was carried out using blood. The sequence was collected from a woman aged 45 to 65 in good health.

CDR3 bases: TGTGCCATCAGTGAGTCGGTGACCACAGATACGCAGTATTTT. Translating it yields CAISESVTTDTQYF. The chain carries TRBV10-3 and TRBJ2-3; D not resolved. The CDR3 totals 14 residues. Trimming took 0 bases from V and 2 from J, leaving 6 bases between them. Germline V lookup: CDR1 ENHRY, CDR2 SYGVKD.